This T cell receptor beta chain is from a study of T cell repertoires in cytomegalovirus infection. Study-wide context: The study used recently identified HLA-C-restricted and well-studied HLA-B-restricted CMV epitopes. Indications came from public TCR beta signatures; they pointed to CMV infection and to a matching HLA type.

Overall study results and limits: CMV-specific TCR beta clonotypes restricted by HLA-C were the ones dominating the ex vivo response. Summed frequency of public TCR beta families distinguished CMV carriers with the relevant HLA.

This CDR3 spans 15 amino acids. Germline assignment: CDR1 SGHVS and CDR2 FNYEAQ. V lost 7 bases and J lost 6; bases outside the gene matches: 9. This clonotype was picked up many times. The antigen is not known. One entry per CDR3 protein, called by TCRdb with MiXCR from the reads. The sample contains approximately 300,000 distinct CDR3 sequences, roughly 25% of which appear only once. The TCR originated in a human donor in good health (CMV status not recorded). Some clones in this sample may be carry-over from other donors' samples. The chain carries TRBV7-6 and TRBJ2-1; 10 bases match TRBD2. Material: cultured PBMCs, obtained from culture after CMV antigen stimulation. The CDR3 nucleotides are TGTGCCAGCACCGTCCTAGCGGGAGACTCCAATGAGCAGTTCTTC. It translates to CASTVLAGDSNEQFF.